The entry that follows covers one TCR beta chain sequence. Libraries were prepared by immunoSEQ multiplex PCR; TCRdb keeps only in-frame clonotypes and omits some of them. The data contain roughly 510,000 clones, 87% of them singletons. The CDR3 length is 14 residues. The V gene lost 1 base and the J gene lost 0 bases, with 5 bases spanning the gap. Germline assignment: CDR1 SGHNT and CDR2 YYREEE (reference sequence). This sample stems from a study of Ad26.COV2.S vaccination and SARS-CoV-2 variants. Treatment here: some 19 received Ad26.COV2.S at low or high dose, single or two shots; 5 received placebo; per-sample allocation not given. All samples were drawn on day 63, counting from the first vaccine or placebo injection. An Ad26 vector that expressed Wuhan-strain SARS-CoV-2 spike constituted the vaccine.

V usage is TRBV5-4 and J usage is TRBJ1-3; D unresolved. The source of this sequence is a person between 18 and 65 years old who received the Ad26.COV2.S COVID-19 vaccine or a placebo. The specimen was peripheral blood, collected in a trial of Ad26.COV2.S vaccine versus placebo. This CDR3 is CASSLPNSGNTIYF. CDR3 sequence (DNA): TGTGCCAGCAGCTTGCCCAACTCTGGAAACACCATATATTTT. The full variable domain, rest sourced from reference TRBV5-4 and TRBJ1-3, is ETGVTQSPTHLIKTRGQQVTLRCSSQSGHNTVSWYQQALGQGPQFIFQYYREEENGRGNFPPRFSGLQFPNYSSELNVNALELDDSALYLCASSLPNSGNTIYFGEGSWLTVV.